The 32 T cell receptor beta chains below all came from one sample that was sequenced in a study of cytomegalovirus exposure and HLA in healthy donors. TCRdb's copy holds only in-frame clones and misses some; the assay was immunoSEQ multiplex PCR. The sample contains 65,000 to 90,000 clones, around nine tenths of which appear only once. Sequenced material: PBMCs. These receptors were taken from a young woman in good health and CMV-seropositive.

The chain carries TRBV28 and TRBJ1-4; TRBD1 is a possible D gene (5 bases). The CDR3 has 16 residues. CDR1 is MDHEN, CDR2 SYDVKM, per germline. V dropped 5 bases and J dropped 0 bases, with 13 bases sitting between them. The CDR3 loop reads CASSPHPRATNEKLFF. The CDR3 DNA reads as TGTGCCAGCAGTCCACACCCCAGGGCAACTAATGAAAAACTGTTTTTT. The whole variable domain, remainder taken from reference TRBV28 and TRBJ1-4, is DVKVTQSSRYLVKRTGEKVFLECVQDMDHENMFWYRQDPGLGLRLIYFSYDVKMKEKGDIPEGYSVSREKKERFSLILESASTNQTSMYLCASSPHPRATNEKLFFGSGTQLSVL.

V is TRBV7-8 and J is TRBJ1-4; TRBD1 matches 10 bases. The CDR3 is 19 amino acids. Germline V gene data show CDR1 as SGHVS and CDR2 as FQNEAQ. Trimming at V came to 2 bases and at J to 7 bases, leaving 16 bases not matched to a gene. CDR3 sequence (DNA): TGTGCCAGCAGCTTATGGCTGCGGACAGGGGGAGGTGTTATTGAAAAACTGTTTTTT. This translates into CASSLWLRTGGGVIEKLFF.

The gene calls are TRBV4-1 and TRBJ2-6; 10 nucleotides align to TRBD1. Trimming at V came to 1 base and at J to 4 bases, leaving 13 bases not matched to a gene. CDR3 length: 20 residues. CDR1 and CDR2 from the germline V gene are MGHRA and YSYEKL. CDR3 in amino acids: CASSQVVGQGSTSGANVLTF. In DNA, the CDR3 is TGCGCCAGCAGCCAAGTCGTGGGACAGGGGAGTACTAGCGGGGCCAACGTCCTGACTTTC.

The table lists this clone with a count of one. This chain connects TRBV11-3 to TRBJ2-7; D gene uncertain. CDR1 is SGHNT, CDR2 YENEEA, per germline. The CDR3 totals 13 residues. Trimming took 2 bases from V and 4 from J, leaving 9 bases between them. CDR3 DNA sequence: TGTGCCAGCAGCTTAAGAGGCGGTTACGAGCAGTACTTC. Its protein is CASSLRGGYEQYF.

This clone ranks as medium-sized. Other DNA sequences within the sample encode an identical CDR3. This rearrangement joins TRBV6-5 to TRBJ2-7; TRBD2 matches 9 bases. From germline, CDR1 is MNHEY and CDR2 SVGAGI. V shed 5 bases and J 0 bases; nucleotides not matched to a gene: 5. This CDR3 is 15 amino acids long. In nucleotides, the CDR3 is TGTGCCAGCAGTCCTCTAGCGGGGAGCTCCTACGAGCAGTACTTC. This codes for CASSPLAGSSYEQYF.

This clone came up once. CDR3 nucleotide sequence: TGTGCCTGGACTCAGGGTCCTGGAAACACCATATATTTT. Translating it yields CAWTQGPGNTIYF. The chain links TRBV30 to TRBJ1-3; the D gene is possibly TRBD1 (5 bases). Germline V gene data show CDR1 as GTSNPN and CDR2 as SVGIG (reference sequence). With 4 bases removed from V and 2 bases from J, the gap between germline ends came to 9 bases. The CDR3 contains 13 residues.

This clone was seen only once. The chain employs TRBV5-5 and TRBJ2-1; maybe TRBD1 (5 bases). CDR3 length: 17 amino acids. Looked up from germline, CDR1 is SGHKS and CDR2 is YYEKEE (reference sequence). Trimming left V 2 bases short and J 6 bases short, with 21 bases between. CDR3 region: CASSLFVTGQWGNEQFF. CDR3 nucleotides: TGTGCCAGCAGCTTATTTGTCACAGGTCAATGGGGCAATGAGCAGTTCTTC.

V usage is TRBV30 and J usage is TRBJ1-1; D uncertain. CDR1 and CDR2 from the germline V gene are GTSNPN and SVGIG (reference sequence). V shed 8 bases and J shed 7 bases, with 11 bases lying between them. The CDR3 has 10 residues. The CDR3 loop is CAREGLEAFF. CDR3 coding DNA: TGTGCCCGGGAAGGTCTTGAAGCTTTCTTT.

The V call is TRBV18, the J call TRBJ1-1; 8 bases map to TRBD1. Losses at the gene ends were 3 bases for V and 1 base for J; bases not matched to a gene: 7. Looked up from germline, CDR1 is KGHSH and CDR2 is LQKENI. This CDR3 spans 16 amino acids. CDR3 loop: CASSPTSRGRNTEAFF. Written as DNA, the CDR3 is TGTGCCAGCTCACCGACCTCCAGGGGGCGGAACACTGAAGCTTTCTTT.

The chain uses TRBV19 and TRBJ2-3; weak D call: TRBD1 (6 bases). The germline CDR1 and CDR2 sequences are LNHDA and SQIVND (reference sequence). Trimming stripped 4 bases from V and 5 bases from J, with 13 bases between. The CDR3 loop spans 14 amino acids. CDR3 sequence: CASSTAGAGDTQYF. For the CDR3, the DNA is TGTGCCAGTAGTACGGCAGGGGCAGGAGATACGCAGTATTTT.

The genes are TRBV6-1 and TRBJ1-3, with a tentative D call TRBD1 (5 bases). Trimming pared 7 bases from V and 4 bases from J, leaving 14 bases between. Germline-derived CDR1 and CDR2 are MNHNS and SASEGT. The CDR3 spans 14 residues. The CDR3 loop reads CASIHPGGGNTIYF. In DNA form, the CDR3 reads TGTGCCAGCATCCACCCCGGGGGGGGAAACACCATATATTTT.

The V gene is TRBV27, the J gene TRBJ2-7, with 9 bases that match TRBD1. Germline CDR1 reads MNHEY; CDR2 reads SMNVEV (reference sequence). Trimming cost V 4 bases and J 2 bases; bases outside gene matches: 3. The CDR3 is made up of 14 amino acids. DNA of the CDR3: TGTGCCAGCAGTTCGGGACAGGGCCCCTACGAGCAGTACTTC. Translation: CASSSGQGPYEQYF.

This chain uses TRBV21-1 with TRBJ1-4; the DNA was not used to check the table's D call, TRBD1. TRBV21-1 is an annotated pseudogene. This CDR3 contains 16 residues. The CDR3 protein is CASSPQDRGNNEKLFF. CDR3 nucleotides: TGTGCCAGCAGCCCTCAAGACAGGGGAAATAATGAAAAACTGTTTTTT.

The chain links TRBV10-1 to TRBJ2-1, with 11 bases aligning to TRBD2. V was pared by 4 bases and J by 10 bases, with 12 bases of the junction left unmatched. This CDR3 comprises 16 residues. Germline CDR1 is WNHNN and CDR2 is SYGVQD (reference sequence). The CDR3 nucleotides read TGCGCCAGCAGTGCCCTACTTCCCGCTAGCGGGGGGGAGCAGTTCTTC. Its translation is CASSALLPASGGEQFF.

The rearrangement links TRBV6-6 to TRBJ2-2, with TRBD1 matching 8 bases. In germline, CDR1 is MNHNY, CDR2 SVGAGI (reference sequence). The CDR3 contains 16 residues. V lost 2 bases to trimming and J lost 2 bases; unmatched junction nucleotides: 4. The CDR3 loop reads CASSYGRGLNTGELFF. The DNA of the CDR3 is TGTGCCAGCAGTTACGGCAGGGGGCTTAACACCGGGGAGCTGTTTTTT.

The chain couples TRBV27 to TRBJ2-2; D possibly corresponds to TRBD1 (5 bases). This CDR3 region has 16 residues. Deletions cut 7 bases from V and 1 base from J, with 16 bases between. The germline V gene has CDR1 MNHEY and CDR2 SMNVEV (reference sequence). CDR3 loop: CASMVWGRVNTGELFF. CDR3 DNA: TGTGCCAGCATGGTCTGGGGCAGGGTGAACACCGGGGAGCTGTTTTTT.

This clone was detected once. This chain connects TRBV9 to TRBJ1-4, with 7 nucleotides matching TRBD1. The junction had 4 bases not matched to a gene; V was cut back by 5 bases and J by 0 bases. Germline assignment: CDR1 SGDLS and CDR2 YYNGEE. There are 15 residues in the CDR3. The CDR3 DNA follows: TGTGCCAGCAGGACAGGGACGGCAACTAATGAAAAACTGTTTTTT. Encoded protein: CASRTGTATNEKLFF.

The chain joins TRBV9 to TRBJ1-2; TRBD1 might be the D (5 bases). Germline V CDR1 and CDR2: SGDLS, YYNGEE. V lost 0 bases to trimming and J lost 2 bases, with 11 bases between them. The CDR3 is made up of 15 amino acids. The CDR3 DNA reads TGTGCCAGCAGCGTAGCCGGGGGATGGAACTATGGCTACACCTTC. Protein sequence: CASSVAGGWNYGYTF.

The chain uses TRBV10-1 and TRBJ2-2; the D is unclear. Trimming took off 5 bases at V and 1 base at J, with 5 bases between the two ends. This CDR3 contains 13 residues. Per germline, CDR1 WNHNN and CDR2 SYGVQD (reference sequence). DNA for the CDR3: TGCGCCAGCAGTAACAAGAACACCGGGGAGCTGTTTTTT. Protein product: CASSNKNTGELFF.

The chain couples TRBV6-5 to TRBJ1-4; D gene ambiguous. Germline loops: CDR1 MNHEY, CDR2 SVGAGI. CDR3 length equals 14 residues. Trimming cost V 5 bases and J 8 bases, with 15 bases left between them. The CDR3 DNA reads TGTGCCAGCAGTCGTAGTCACGCCCTCGAAAAACTGTTTTTT. This gives the protein CASSRSHALEKLFF.

V and J are TRBV5-4 and TRBJ1-2; the match to TRBD1 covers 8 bases. The CDR3 sequence is 15 residues long. The J segment lost 5 bases and the V segment lost 0 bases, leaving 6 bases of the junction unmatched. Germline CDR1 is SGHNT and CDR2 is YYREEE (reference sequence). The CDR3 DNA sequence: TGTGCCAGCAGCTTGGAGCAGGGGGCACAATATGGCTACACCTTC. Protein product: CASSLEQGAQYGYTF.

J is TRBJ2-7 and V is TRBV6-1, with TRBD2 identical over 7 bases. There are 16 residues in the CDR3. The trim removed 3 bases at V and 4 bases at J, leaving 12 bases unmatched. CDR1 is MNHNS and CDR2 is SASEGT in the germline V gene. The CDR3 loop reads CASSEDVVTSSYEQYF. CDR3 DNA: TGTGCCAGCAGTGAGGACGTGGTGACTAGCAGTTACGAGCAGTACTTC.

The chain joins TRBV30 to TRBJ1-2; D remains ambiguous. Germline CDR1 reads GTSNPN; CDR2 reads SVGIG (reference sequence). V was trimmed by 3 bases and J by 4 bases, leaving 6 bases between them. CDR3 length: 11 amino acids. The CDR3 DNA is TGTGCCTGGAGCAATAGCTATGGCTACACCTTC. This sequence encodes CAWSNSYGYTF.

The chain links TRBV15 to TRBJ2-4; 13 bases are a match to TRBD2. Germline V lookup: CDR1 LNHNV, CDR2 YYDKDF (reference sequence). The CDR3 runs 16 residues. J lost 7 bases, V lost 0 bases, and 3 bases had no gene match. CDR3 DNA sequence: TGTGCCACCAGCAGAGATAGGACTAGCGGGGGTAACATTCAGTACTTC. As protein: CATSRDRTSGGNIQYF. Together with reference TRBV15 and TRBJ2-4, the CDR3 gives the full variable domain: DAMVIQNPRYQVTQFGKPVTLSCSQTLNHNVMYWYQQKSSQAPKLLFHYYDKDFNNEADTPDNFQSRRPNTSFCFLDIRSPGLGDTAMYLCATSRDRTSGGNIQYFGAGTRLSVL.

V and J are TRBV6-6 and TRBJ2-7; 9 bases fit TRBD1. J lost 5 bases, V lost 1 base, and 6 bases had no gene match. This CDR3 spans 15 amino acids. From germline, CDR1 is MNHNY and CDR2 SVGAGI (reference sequence). CDR3 protein: CASSYYGQGPHEQYF. CDR3 sequence (DNA): TGTGCCAGCAGTTACTACGGACAGGGGCCCCACGAGCAGTACTTC.

This rearrangement joins TRBV30 to TRBJ2-7, with TRBD2 identical over 8 bases. The CDR3 spans 13 residues. With V trimmed by 3 bases and J by 10 bases, 11 bases remained unmatched. Germline-derived CDR1 and CDR2 are GTSNPN and SVGIG (reference sequence). Written as DNA, the CDR3 is TGTGCCTGGAGCCACGGGGGGGCTTTACGACAGTACTTC. It specifies CAWSHGGALRQYF.

The chain has TRBV15 and TRBJ1-1; D unclear. CDR3 size: 13 residues. V lost 1 base to trimming and J lost 4 bases, with 7 bases between them. CDR1 LNHNV and CDR2 YYDKDF come from the germline V gene (reference sequence). The CDR3 nucleotides read TGTGCCACCAGCAGAGCCCGGAGCACTGAAGCTTTCTTT. Amino acids: CATSRARSTEAFF.

DNA for the CDR3: TGTGCCACCAGCCGAGCTGGCAGGGGGGCTTCCAGCAATCAGCCCCAGCATTTT. Its protein product is CATSRAGRGASSNQPQHF. J is TRBJ1-5 and V is TRBV15; TRBD1 matches at 7 bases. The CDR3 length is 18 residues. V lost 5 bases, J lost 1 base, and 14 bases stayed unmatched. Germline values: CDR1 LNHNV, CDR2 YYDKDF (reference sequence).

V and J are TRBV18 and TRBJ2-1; 7 bases map to TRBD1. The germline CDR1 and CDR2 sequences are KGHSH and LQKENI. J gave up 6 bases and V 2 bases, and 7 bases lay outside the gene matches. There are 15 residues in the CDR3. The CDR3 nucleotides are TGTGCCAGCTCACCAACAGGGGCGTGGGGCAATGAGCAGTTCTTC. Residues: CASSPTGAWGNEQFF.

The J gene is TRBJ1-4, the V gene TRBV5-1; 8 positions agree with TRBD1. The V gene's germline CDR1 is SGHRS and CDR2 YFSETQ. The CDR3 is 15 residues long. Germline trimming cut 0 bases from V and 7 bases from J; bases unmatched to any gene: 5. CDR3 residues: CASSLVGTGSEKLFF. The CDR3 nucleotides read TGCGCCAGCAGCTTGGTCGGGACAGGTAGTGAAAAACTGTTTTTT.

This clone has more than one count but fewer than ten. This chain links TRBV7-9 with TRBJ1-2; 7 bases fit TRBD1. The V gene's germline CDR1 is SEHNR and CDR2 FQNEAQ (reference sequence). The CDR3 extends over 12 amino acids. V dropped 1 base and J dropped 8; count of bases not matched to a gene: 1. CDR3 amino acids: CASSLEGGGYTF. DNA for the CDR3: TGTGCCAGCAGCTTAGAAGGGGGCGGCTACACCTTC.

V is TRBV9 and J is TRBJ2-7; the D gene is possibly TRBD1 (5 bases). The V gene's germline CDR1 is SGDLS and CDR2 YYNGEE. The CDR3 is 13 amino acids. The V end lost 2 bases, the J end lost 3 bases, and 9 bases lay between the germline ends. CDR3 sequence: CASSVGRDYEQYF. The CDR3 bases are TGTGCCAGCAGCGTGGGCAGGGACTACGAGCAGTACTTC.